This T cell receptor (beta chain) derives from a study of identical twins. The study, taken as a whole, reports: Twins shared out-of-frame alpha sequences with excess low generation probability.

This clonotype was counted many times. Its matching antigen is unknown. V was shortened by 7 bases and J by 0 bases, with 15 bases between the two germline ends. CDR3 length equals 15 residues. Germline CDR1 reads SQVTM; CDR2 reads ANQGSEA. Each CDR3 protein gets one entry after TCRdb re-called the 5' RACE reads with MiXCR. Of about 690,000 distinct CDR3 sequences in the sample, 5.5% to 7.5% were seen once. The sequenced sample consisted of naive T cells sorted from blood. The TCR was taken from a man aged 18 to 30 in good health. The V and J genes are TRBV29-1 and TRBJ2-2; perhaps D is TRBD1 or TRBD2 (5 bases each). CDR3 loop: CSAGYGTPNTGELFF. In nucleotides, the CDR3 is TGCAGCGCGGGCTACGGGACCCCGAACACCGGGGAGCTGTTTTTT.